Reported below is one T cell receptor (beta chain). Its antigen is not known. The trim removed 5 bases at V and 1 base at J, leaving 4 bases unmatched. CDR3 size: 15 residues. The V gene's germline CDR1 is SGHNT and CDR2 YYREEE (reference sequence). These data originate in a study of CD4+ T cells in melanoma. Overall study results and limits: Diverse differentiation states were reported for melanoma neoantigen-specific CD4+ T cells. CD8+ T cell, macrophage and B cell function reportedly correlated with neoantigen-specific CD4+ T cells.

The protocol was immunoSEQ multiplex PCR, while the TCRdb copy is restricted to in-frame clones and leaves out a portion. The sample lists roughly 140,000 clones, 85% to 95% occurring once. The clonotype was recovered from a human donor with melanoma. The chain employs TRBV5-4 and TRBJ2-4; 9 bases fit TRBD2. Here the CDR3 reads CASRPSGGAKNIQYF. As DNA, the CDR3 is TGTGCCAGCAGGCCGAGCGGGGGGGCCAAAAACATTCAGTACTTC.